This note documents a single T cell receptor beta chain sequence. Its antigen remains unknown. This record belongs to a study of T cell responses to AZD1222 COVID-19 vaccine. Study conclusions and caveats: Just 6 or 7 people given AZD1222 tested seropositive at baseline.

TCRdb's table, derived via immunoSEQ multiplex PCR, lists solely in-frame clones and lacks some. The sample has around 140,000 clones, 80% to 95% seen once; the top ten hold roughly 3.5%. CDR1 SGDLS and CDR2 YYNGEE come from the germline V gene. The V segment lost 0 bases and the J segment 8 bases; nucleotides outside the gene matches: 5. There are 14 residues in the CDR3. It was second doses at about 4 or about 12 weeks that were pooled. Source: peripheral blood, taken 28 days after the second AZD1222 dose. This receptor was taken from an adult who received the AZD1222 COVID-19 vaccine. The rearrangement joins TRBV9 to TRBJ1-2, with 9 bases matching TRBD1. The CDR3 sequence: CASSVDPGQGGYTF. The CDR3 DNA follows: TGTGCCAGCAGCGTAGACCCGGGACAGGGAGGCTACACCTTC.